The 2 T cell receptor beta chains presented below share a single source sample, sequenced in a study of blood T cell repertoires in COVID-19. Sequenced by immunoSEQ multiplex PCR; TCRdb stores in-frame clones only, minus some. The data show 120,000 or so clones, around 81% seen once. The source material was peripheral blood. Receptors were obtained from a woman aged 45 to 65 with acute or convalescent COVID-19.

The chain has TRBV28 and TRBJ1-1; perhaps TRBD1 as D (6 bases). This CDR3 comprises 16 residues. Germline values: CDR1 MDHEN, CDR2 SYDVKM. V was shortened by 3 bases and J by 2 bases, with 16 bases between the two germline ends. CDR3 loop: CASSLRPGAFNTEAFF. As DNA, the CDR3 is TGTGCCAGCAGTTTGCGCCCAGGGGCTTTTAACACTGAAGCTTTCTTT.

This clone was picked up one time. CDR3 sequence (DNA): TGTGCCAGCAGCATCGACAGTCATCAGCCCCAGCATTTT. Protein product: CASSIDSHQPQHF. The V call is TRBV9, the J call TRBJ1-5, with a tentative D call TRBD1 (5 bases). The V end was cut by 4 bases, the J end by 5 bases, with 10 bases between. This CDR3 has 13 amino acids. Germline values: CDR1 SGDLS, CDR2 YYNGEE.